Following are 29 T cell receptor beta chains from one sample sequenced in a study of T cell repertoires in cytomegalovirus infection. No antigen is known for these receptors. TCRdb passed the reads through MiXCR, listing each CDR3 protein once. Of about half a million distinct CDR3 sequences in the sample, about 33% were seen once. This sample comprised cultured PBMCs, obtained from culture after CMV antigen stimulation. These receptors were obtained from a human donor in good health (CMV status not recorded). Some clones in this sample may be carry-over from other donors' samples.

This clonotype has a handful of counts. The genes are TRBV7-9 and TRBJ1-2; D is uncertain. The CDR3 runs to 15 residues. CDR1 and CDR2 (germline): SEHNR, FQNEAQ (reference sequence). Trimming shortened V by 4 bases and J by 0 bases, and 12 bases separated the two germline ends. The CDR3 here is CASSSPVAANYGYTF. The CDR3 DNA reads TGTGCCAGCAGCTCCCCTGTGGCAGCTAACTATGGCTACACCTTC.

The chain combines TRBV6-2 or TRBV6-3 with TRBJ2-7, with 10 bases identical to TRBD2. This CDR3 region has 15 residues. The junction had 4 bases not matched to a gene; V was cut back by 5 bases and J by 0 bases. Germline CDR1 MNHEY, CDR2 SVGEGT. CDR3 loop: CASSRAGGTSYEQYF. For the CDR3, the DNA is TGTGCCAGCAGTCGAGCGGGAGGGACCTCCTACGAGCAGTACTTC.

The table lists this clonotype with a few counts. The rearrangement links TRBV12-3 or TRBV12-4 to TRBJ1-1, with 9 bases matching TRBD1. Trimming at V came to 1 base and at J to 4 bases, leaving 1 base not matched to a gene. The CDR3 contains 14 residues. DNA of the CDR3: TGTGCCAGCAGTTTAGGGACAGGGGCCACTGAAGCTTTCTTT. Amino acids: CASSLGTGATEAFF.

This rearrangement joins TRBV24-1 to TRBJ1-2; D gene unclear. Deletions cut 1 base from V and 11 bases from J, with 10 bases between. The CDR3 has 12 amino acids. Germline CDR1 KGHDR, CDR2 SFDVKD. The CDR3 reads CATSDLNHGYTF. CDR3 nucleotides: TGTGCCACCAGTGATTTAAACCACGGGTACACCTTC.

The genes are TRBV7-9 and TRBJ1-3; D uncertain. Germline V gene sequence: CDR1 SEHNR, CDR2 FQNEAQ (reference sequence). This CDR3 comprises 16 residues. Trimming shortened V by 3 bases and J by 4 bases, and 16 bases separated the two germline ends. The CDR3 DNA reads TGTGCCAGCAGCTTTGGACGGAGGGTACAAGGAAACACCATATATTTT. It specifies CASSFGRRVQGNTIYF.

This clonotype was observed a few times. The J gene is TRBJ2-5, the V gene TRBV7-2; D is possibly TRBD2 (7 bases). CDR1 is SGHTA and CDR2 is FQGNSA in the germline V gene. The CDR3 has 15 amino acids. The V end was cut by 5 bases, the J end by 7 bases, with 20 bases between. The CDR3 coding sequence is TGTGCCAGCAGCACAAAGGGGGGGCAACGGGTGACCCAGTACTTC. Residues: CASSTKGGQRVTQYF.

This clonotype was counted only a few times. CDR3 nucleotide sequence: TGTGCCAGCAGTGTCCTAGCGGGAGATGAAAAACTGTTTTTT. It specifies CASSVLAGDEKLFF. The V and J genes are TRBV28 and TRBJ1-4; D gene unclear. Trimming took off 5 bases at V and 6 bases at J, with 13 bases between the two ends. This CDR3 region has 14 residues. The germline V gene encodes CDR1 MDHEN and CDR2 SYDVKM.

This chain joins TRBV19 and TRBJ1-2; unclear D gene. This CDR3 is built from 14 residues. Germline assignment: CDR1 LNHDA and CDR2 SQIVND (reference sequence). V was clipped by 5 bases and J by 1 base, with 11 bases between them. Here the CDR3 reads CASSPWGDNYGYTF. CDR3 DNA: TGTGCCAGTAGTCCTTGGGGAGATAACTATGGCTACACCTTC. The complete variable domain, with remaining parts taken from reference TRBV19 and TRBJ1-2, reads DGGITQSPKYLFRKEGQNVTLSCEQNLNHDAMYWYRQDPGQGLRLIYYSQIVNDFQKGDIAEGYSVSREKKESFPLTVTSAQKNPTAFYLCASSPWGDNYGYTFGSGTRLTVV.

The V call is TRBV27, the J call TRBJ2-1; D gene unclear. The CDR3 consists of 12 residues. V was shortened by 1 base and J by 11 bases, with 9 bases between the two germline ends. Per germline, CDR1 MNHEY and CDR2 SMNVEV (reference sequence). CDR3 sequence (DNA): TGTGCCAGCAGTTTATGGGCCGGCAAGCAGTTCTTC. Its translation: CASSLWAGKQFF.

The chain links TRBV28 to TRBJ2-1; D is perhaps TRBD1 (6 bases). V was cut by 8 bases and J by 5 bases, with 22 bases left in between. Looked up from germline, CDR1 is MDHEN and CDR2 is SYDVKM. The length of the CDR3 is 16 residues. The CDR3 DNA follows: TGTGCCAGCGGACCCTCCCGGGGCCGACAGGACAATGAGCAGTTCTTC. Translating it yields CASGPSRGRQDNEQFF.

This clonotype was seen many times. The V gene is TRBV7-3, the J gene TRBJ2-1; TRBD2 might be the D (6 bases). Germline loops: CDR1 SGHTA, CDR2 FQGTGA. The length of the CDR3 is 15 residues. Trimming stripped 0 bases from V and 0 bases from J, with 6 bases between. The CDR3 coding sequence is TGTGCCAGCAGCTTAACGCGGGACTCCTACAATGAGCAGTTCTTC. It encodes CASSLTRDSYNEQFF.

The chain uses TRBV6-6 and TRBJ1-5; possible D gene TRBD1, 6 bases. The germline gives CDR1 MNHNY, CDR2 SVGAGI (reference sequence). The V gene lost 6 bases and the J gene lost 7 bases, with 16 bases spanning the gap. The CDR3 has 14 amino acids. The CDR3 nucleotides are TGTGCCAGCAGCCGGACGGGGGGCGCGCAGCCCCAGCATTTT. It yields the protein CASSRTGGAQPQHF.

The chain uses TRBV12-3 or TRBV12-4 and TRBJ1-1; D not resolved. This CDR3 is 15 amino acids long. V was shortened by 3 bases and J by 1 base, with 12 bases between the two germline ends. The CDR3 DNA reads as TGTGCCAGCAGTTTGGGTGAGGGATCGAACACTGAAGCTTTCTTT. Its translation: CASSLGEGSNTEAFF.

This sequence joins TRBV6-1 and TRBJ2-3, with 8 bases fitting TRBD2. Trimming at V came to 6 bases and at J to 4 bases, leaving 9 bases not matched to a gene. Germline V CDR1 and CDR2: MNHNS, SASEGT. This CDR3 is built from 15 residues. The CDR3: CASSQPGLGPDTQYF. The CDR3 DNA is TGTGCCAGCAGCCAACCGGGACTAGGGCCAGATACGCAGTATTTT.

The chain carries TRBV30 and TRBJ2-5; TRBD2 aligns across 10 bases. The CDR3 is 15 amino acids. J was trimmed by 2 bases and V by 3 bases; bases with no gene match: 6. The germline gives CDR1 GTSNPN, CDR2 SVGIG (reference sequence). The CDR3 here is CAWRHRTSGQETQYF. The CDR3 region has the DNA TGTGCCTGGAGGCATCGGACTAGCGGACAAGAGACCCAGTACTTC.

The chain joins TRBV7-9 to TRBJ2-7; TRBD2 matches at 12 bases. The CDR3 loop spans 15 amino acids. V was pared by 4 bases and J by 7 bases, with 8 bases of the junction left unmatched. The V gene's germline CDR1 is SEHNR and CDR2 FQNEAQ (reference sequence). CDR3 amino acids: CASSSGLAGLSEQYF. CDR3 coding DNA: TGTGCCAGCAGCTCGGGACTAGCGGGCCTTAGTGAGCAGTACTTC.

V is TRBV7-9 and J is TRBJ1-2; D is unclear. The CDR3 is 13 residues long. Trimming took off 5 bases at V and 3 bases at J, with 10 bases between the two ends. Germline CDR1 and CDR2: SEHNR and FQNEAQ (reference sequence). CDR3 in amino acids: CASSPGFDYGYTF. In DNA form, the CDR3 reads TGTGCCAGCAGCCCGGGGTTCGACTATGGCTACACCTTC.

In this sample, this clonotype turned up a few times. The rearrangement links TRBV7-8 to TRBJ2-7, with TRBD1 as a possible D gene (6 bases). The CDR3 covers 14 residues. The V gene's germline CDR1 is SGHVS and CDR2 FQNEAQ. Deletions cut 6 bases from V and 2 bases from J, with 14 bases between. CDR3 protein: CASRYLTGPYEQYV. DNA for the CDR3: TGTGCCAGCAGGTACCTGACAGGACCCTACGAGCAGTACGTC.

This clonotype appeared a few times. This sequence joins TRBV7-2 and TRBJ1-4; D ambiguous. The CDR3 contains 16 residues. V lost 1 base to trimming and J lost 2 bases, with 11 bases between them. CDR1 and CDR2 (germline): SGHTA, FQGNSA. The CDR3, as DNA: TGTGCCAGCAGCTTAGTGGGCCGGGTGACTAATGAAAAACTGTTTTTT. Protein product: CASSLVGRVTNEKLFF.

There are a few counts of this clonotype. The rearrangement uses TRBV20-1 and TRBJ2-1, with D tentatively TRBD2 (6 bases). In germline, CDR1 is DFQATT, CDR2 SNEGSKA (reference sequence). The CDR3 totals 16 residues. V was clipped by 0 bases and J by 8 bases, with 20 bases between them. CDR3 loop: CSARDVGSGVWYEQFF. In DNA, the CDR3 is TGCAGTGCTAGAGATGTCGGGTCGGGAGTGTGGTATGAGCAGTTCTTC.

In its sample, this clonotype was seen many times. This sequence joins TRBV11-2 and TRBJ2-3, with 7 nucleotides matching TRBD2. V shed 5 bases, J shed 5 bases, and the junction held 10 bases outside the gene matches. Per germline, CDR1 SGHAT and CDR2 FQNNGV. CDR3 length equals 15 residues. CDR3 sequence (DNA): TGTGCCAGCAGCCAAAATCCTCAGCGGGGAGATACGCAGTATTTT. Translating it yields CASSQNPQRGDTQYF.

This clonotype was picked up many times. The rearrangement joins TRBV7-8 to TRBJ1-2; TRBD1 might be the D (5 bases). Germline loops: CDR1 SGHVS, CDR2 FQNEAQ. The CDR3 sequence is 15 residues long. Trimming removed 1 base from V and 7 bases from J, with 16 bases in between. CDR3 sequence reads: CASSLGTWGEVGYTF. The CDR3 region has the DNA TGTGCCAGCAGCTTAGGGACATGGGGGGAGGTTGGCTACACCTTC.

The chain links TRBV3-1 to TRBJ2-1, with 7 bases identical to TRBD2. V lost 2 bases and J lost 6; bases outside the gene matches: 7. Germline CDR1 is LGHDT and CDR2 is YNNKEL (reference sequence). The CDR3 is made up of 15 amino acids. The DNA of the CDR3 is TGTGCCAGCAGCCAATCGGTGGGAGGGACCAATGAGCAGTTCTTC. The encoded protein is CASSQSVGGTNEQFF.

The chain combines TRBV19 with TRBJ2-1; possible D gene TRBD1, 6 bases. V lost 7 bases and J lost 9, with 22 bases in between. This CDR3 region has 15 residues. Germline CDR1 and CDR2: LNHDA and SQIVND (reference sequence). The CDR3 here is CASTGFGGAVGEQFF. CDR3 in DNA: TGTGCCAGTACAGGCTTTGGGGGCGCGGTAGGTGAGCAGTTCTTC.

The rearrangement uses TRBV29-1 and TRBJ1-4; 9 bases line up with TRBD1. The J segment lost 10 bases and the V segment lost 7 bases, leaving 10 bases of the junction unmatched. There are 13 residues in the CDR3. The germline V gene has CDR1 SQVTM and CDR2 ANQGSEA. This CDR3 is CSAAGTGLGKLFF. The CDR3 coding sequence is TGCAGCGCCGCCGGGACAGGGCTTGGAAAACTGTTTTTT.

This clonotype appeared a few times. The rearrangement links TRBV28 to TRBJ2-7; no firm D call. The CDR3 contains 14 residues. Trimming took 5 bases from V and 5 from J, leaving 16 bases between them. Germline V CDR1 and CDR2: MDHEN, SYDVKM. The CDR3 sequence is CASSRLRGIHEQYF. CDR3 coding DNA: TGTGCCAGCAGTCGCTTGAGAGGAATCCACGAGCAGTACTTC.

This CDR3 is CASSEVLRTGAYEQYV. In DNA form, the CDR3 reads TGTGCCAGCAGTGAAGTACTGAGGACAGGGGCCTACGAGCAGTACGTC. The rearrangement joins TRBV2 to TRBJ2-7; 9 nucleotides agree with TRBD1. The CDR3 length is 16 residues. The J segment lost 2 bases and the V segment lost 1 base, leaving 6 bases of the junction unmatched. From germline, CDR1 is SNHLY and CDR2 FYNNEI.

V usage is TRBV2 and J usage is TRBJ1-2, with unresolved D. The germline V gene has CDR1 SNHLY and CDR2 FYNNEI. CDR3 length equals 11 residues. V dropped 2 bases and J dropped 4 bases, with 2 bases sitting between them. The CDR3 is CASSETYGYTF. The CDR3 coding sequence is TGTGCCAGCAGTGAAACCTATGGCTACACCTTC.

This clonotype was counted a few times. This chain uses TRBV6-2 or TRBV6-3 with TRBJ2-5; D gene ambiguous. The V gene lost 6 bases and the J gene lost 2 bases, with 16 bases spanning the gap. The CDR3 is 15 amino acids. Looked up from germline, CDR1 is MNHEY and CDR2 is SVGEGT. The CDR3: CASSTHMSRQETQYF. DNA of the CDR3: TGTGCCAGCAGCACACACATGAGCCGACAAGAGACCCAGTACTTC.